This T cell receptor beta chain was sequenced in a study of T-cell memory formation after mild COVID-19. Whole-study context: Among the donors, TCR clusters were largely specific to each donor. Study-level points and caveats: Detection of some responders pre-infection suggested pre-existing cross-reactive memory T cells participated.

TCRdb re-analysed the 5' RACE reads in MiXCR, keeping a single row per CDR3 protein. This table has roughly 130,000 distinct CDR3 sequences, roughly 15% appearing once. Looked up from germline, CDR1 is SGHRS and CDR2 is YFSETQ. Trimming left V 4 bases short and J 3 bases short, with 11 bases between. The CDR3 is made up of 13 amino acids. This clonotype has at least ten counts. What it binds is unknown. Sequenced material: PBMCs or a T cell subset sorted from them (not recorded which). The clonotype comes from an adult woman who had mild COVID-19 (a few samples of this study predate the infection). Cell type and time point are not known. The rearrangement joins TRBV5-1 to TRBJ2-7, with D unresolved. DNA of the CDR3: TGCGCCAGCAGCCCAGCTATGAACTACGAGCAGTACTTC. Translation: CASSPAMNYEQYF.